This T cell receptor beta chain was sequenced in a study of cytomegalovirus exposure and HLA in healthy donors. Study findings and constraints: Researchers catalogued 164 TCR beta chains as cytomegalovirus-associated.

The CDR3 loop spans 15 amino acids. J was trimmed by 8 bases and V by 5 bases; bases with no gene match: 10. The germline CDR1 and CDR2 sequences are SGHAT and FQNNGV. As to this clone: Its antigen is still unknown.

Vbeta (60) and Jbeta (13) primers were used in the PCR. This table comes from immunoSEQ multiplex PCR, and its TCRdb copy is limited to in-frame clones, with some not included. The repertoire includes roughly 190,000 clones, roughly 84% of them detected once, and about 2.6% sits in the top ten. This sequence was found in a woman aged 45-65 years in good health and CMV-seropositive. Sequencing input: PBMCs. The chain joins TRBV11-2 to TRBJ1-4, with 8 bases that match TRBD1. The DNA of the CDR3 is TGTGCCAGCAGCACCGGACAGGGTCATGGGGAAAAACTGTTTTTT. It translates to CASSTGQGHGEKLFF.